What follows is one T cell receptor beta chain and its context. Its antigen is undetermined. Some clones are missing from TCRdb's copy, which holds only in-frame ones; the method was immunoSEQ multiplex PCR. The sample has tens of thousands of clones; roughly 87% are singletons. The data were taken from a study of a mutant IDH1 vaccine in newly diagnosed glioma. Study at large: Visit V12 happened at week 35; visit V13 happened at week 47.

J gave up 11 bases and V 0 bases, and 5 bases lay outside the gene matches. Germline-derived CDR1 and CDR2 are MGHRA and YSYEKL. The CDR3 has 16 residues. Time point specified: week 47, end of study. In every dose of vaccine, 300 ug of mutant IDH1 20-mer peptide was given alongside topical imiquimod. Newly diagnosed WHO grade 3 or 4 IDH1-mutant, ATRX-lost astrocytomas were identified in the donors. This TCR was recovered from a middle-aged man with glioma. The rearrangement joins TRBV4-1 to TRBJ2-1, with 15 positions matching TRBD2. Sequencing used PBMCs, obtained from a glioma patient whose treatment included an IDH1 peptide vaccine. In DNA, the CDR3 is TGCGCCAGCAGCCAAGACCCGGGACTAGCGGGGGGTCAGCAGTTCTTC. Translated, it gives CASSQDPGLAGGQQFF.